The source of this T cell receptor (beta chain) is a study of OX40 agonist ivuxolimab in advanced cancers. Study findings and constraints: Mean expanded clone counts were higher in CD8+ than CD4+ T cells. In the expanded peripheral T cells, antigen specificity was never determined.

Trimming cost V 7 bases and J 8 bases, with 15 bases left between them. Germline V gives CDR1 LNHDA, CDR2 SQIVND (reference sequence). CDR3 length: 13 amino acids. Assay: immunoSEQ multiplex PCR; the TCRdb copy retains only in-frame clones and omits some. The sample consists of 82,000 or so clones, approximately 92% of them appearing once. To note about this clone: The target antigen is unknown.

The specimen was CD4+ or CD8+ T cells sorted from blood, collected in a trial of the OX40 agonist ivuxolimab. The sequence came from an adult with an advanced solid tumor such as melanoma, head and neck, liver or kidney cancer. The gene calls are TRBV19 and TRBJ1-5, with unresolved D. The CDR3 is CASTHHVGEPQHF. In nucleotides, the CDR3 is TGTGCCAGTACCCATCATGTCGGGGAGCCCCAGCATTTT. Complete variable domain (other parts from reference TRBV19 and TRBJ1-5): DGGITQSPKYLFRKEGQNVTLSCEQNLNHDAMYWYRQDPGQGLRLIYYSQIVNDFQKGDIAEGYSVSREKKESFPLTVTSAQKNPTAFYLCASTHHVGEPQHFGDGTRLSIL.